A single T cell receptor beta chain is shown here with its context. What it recognizes is unknown. Time point defined: persistent/refractory GD, antithyroid drugs over 5 years with positive TRAb. PBMC RNA served as the TCR library source. Nine-milliliter peripheral blood samples went into EDTA tubes. The sample belongs to a study of regulatory T cells in long-lasting Graves disease. Across the whole study: Positive TSH receptor antibodies alongside over 5 years of antithyroid drugs were what marked Graves' disease as persistent.

Study-wide results and caveats: Persistent Graves' disease cases displayed lower TCR diversity than newly diagnosed ones. Persistent disease samples used TRBV28, TRBJ1-2 and TRBJ2-5 preferentially.

The germline CDR1 and CDR2 sequences are SGHAT and FQNNGV. V trimming: 3 bases; J trimming: 6 bases; junction bases outside the gene matches: 13. CDR3 length: 17 amino acids. Libraries of TCR beta came from iRepertoire HTBI primers plus Arm-PCR of CDR3 regions. Via MiXCR, TCRdb re-called the multiplex PCR reads, giving one row per CDR3 protein. The sample carries roughly 300,000 distinct CDR3 sequences, roughly 21% recorded once. Specimen: peripheral blood mononuclear cells (PBMCs), collected when the disease was refractory, from a patient treated with antithyroid drugs. This receptor was obtained from a female donor with Graves disease. This chain links TRBV11-2 with TRBJ2-3; TRBD2 agrees at 9 bases. As DNA, the CDR3 is TGTGCCAGCAGCTTTTTGGCGGGGGGGCATCAAAGGGATACGCAGTATTTT. As protein: CASSFLAGGHQRDTQYF.